Listed here are 19 T cell receptor beta chains from one sample, sequenced in a study of cytomegalovirus exposure and HLA in healthy donors. A multiplex PCR was run with 60 Vbeta primers and 13 Jbeta primers. This table comes from immunoSEQ multiplex PCR, and its TCRdb copy is limited to in-frame clones, with some not included. The sample yields roughly 150,000 clones, approximately 63% seen once. Sequencing used PBMCs. These receptors came from a woman aged 55-70 years in good health and CMV-seropositive.

The chain is built from TRBV6-1 and TRBJ1-1; D call uncertain. V shed 0 bases and J shed 5 bases, with 19 bases lying between them. In germline, CDR1 is MNHNS, CDR2 SASEGT. The CDR3 covers 17 residues. The CDR3 nucleotides read TGTGCCAGCAGTGAAGCTGGAGGACGGTACATGGGTACTGAAGCTTTCTTT. This sequence encodes CASSEAGGRYMGTEAFF.

This clone was seen a handful of times. This rearrangement joins TRBV2 to TRBJ2-2; 7 positions match TRBD1. CDR3 length: 13 residues. Germline loops: CDR1 SNHLY, CDR2 FYNNEI. V was clipped by 4 bases and J by 7 bases; unmatched bases: 3. DNA for the CDR3: TGTGCCAGCAGTGCCCAGGGGGTCGGGGAGCTGTTTTTT. Amino acids: CASSAQGVGELFF.

About this clone itself: This specimen includes other DNA sequences encoding the same CDR3. The chain joins TRBV5-1 to TRBJ1-1; unclear D gene. There are 14 residues in the CDR3. Germline-derived CDR1 and CDR2 are SGHRS and YFSETQ. The V gene lost 0 bases and the J gene lost 4 bases, with 10 bases spanning the gap. CDR3 sequence: CASSLEGRGTEAFF. The CDR3 region has the DNA TGCGCCAGCAGCTTGGAGGGCCGGGGCACTGAAGCTTTCTTT.

This clone appeared once. J is TRBJ1-2 and V is TRBV19; 8 nucleotides match TRBD1. Germline values: CDR1 LNHDA, CDR2 SQIVND (reference sequence). Trimming removed 5 bases from V and 4 bases from J; junction bases left unmatched: 6. There are 14 residues in the CDR3. CDR3 sequence: CASSPPDRAYGYTF. DNA for the CDR3: TGTGCCAGTAGTCCCCCGGACAGGGCCTATGGCTACACCTTC. The complete variable domain, with remaining parts taken from reference TRBV19 and TRBJ1-2, reads DGGITQSPKYLFRKEGQNVTLSCEQNLNHDAMYWYRQDPGQGLRLIYYSQIVNDFQKGDIAEGYSVSREKKESFPLTVTSAQKNPTAFYLCASSPPDRAYGYTFGSGTRLTVV.

The rearrangement links TRBV7-8 to TRBJ1-1, with 10 bases fitting TRBD1. The V segment lost 5 bases and the J segment 2 bases; nucleotides outside the gene matches: 2. This CDR3 is built from 14 residues. The germline V gene has CDR1 SGHVS and CDR2 FQNEAQ. This chain's CDR3 is CASSRDRGNTEAFF. The CDR3 nucleotides read TGTGCCAGCAGCCGGGACAGGGGAAACACTGAAGCTTTCTTT. The whole variable domain, filled in from reference TRBV7-8 and TRBJ1-1, reads GAGVSQSPRYKVAKRGQDVALRCDPISGHVSLFWYQQALGQGPEFLTYFQNEAQLDKSGLPSDRFFAERPEGSVSTLKIQRTQQEDSAVYLCASSRDRGNTEAFFGQGTRLTVV.

V is TRBV10-3 and J is TRBJ2-6, with 9 bases matching TRBD2. The V gene end was trimmed by 7 bases and the J gene end by 0 bases; junction bases not matched to a gene: 16. Per the germline V gene, CDR1 is ENHRY and CDR2 is SYGVKD. This CDR3 comprises 20 residues. This CDR3 reads CAITARGGLAGSSGANVLTF. The CDR3, as DNA: TGTGCCATCACCGCACGGGGTGGGCTAGCGGGGAGCTCTGGGGCCAACGTCCTGACTTTC.

CDR3: CASSLDGVNEQFF. Written as DNA, the CDR3 is TGCGCCAGCAGCTTGGACGGTGTCAATGAGCAGTTCTTC. J is TRBJ2-1 and V is TRBV5-1; D call uncertain. Germline CDR1 SGHRS, CDR2 YFSETQ. The CDR3 spans 13 residues. Trimming stripped 0 bases from V and 6 bases from J, with 7 bases between.

In its sample, this clone was seen a few times. V is TRBV28 and J is TRBJ1-2; 8 bases agree with TRBD1. This CDR3 has 12 amino acids. Germline V gene data show CDR1 as MDHEN and CDR2 as SYDVKM. With V trimmed by 4 bases and J by 7 bases, 2 bases remained unmatched. The CDR3 DNA reads as TGTGCCAGCAGTTCGACAGGGGCTGGCTACACCTTC. Its protein product is CASSSTGAGYTF.

The chain links TRBV19 to TRBJ2-2; 11 bases align to TRBD1. The germline CDR1 and CDR2 sequences are LNHDA and SQIVND (reference sequence). The CDR3 totals 15 residues. Trimming cost V 6 bases and J 1 base; bases outside gene matches: 1. The CDR3 reads CASSGTGGNTGELFF. The CDR3 nucleotides read TGTGCCAGTAGCGGGACAGGGGGGAACACCGGGGAGCTGTTTTTT.

V usage is TRBV7-9 and J usage is TRBJ1-1; the match to TRBD1 covers 8 bases. The length of the CDR3 is 16 residues. In germline, CDR1 is SEHNR, CDR2 FQNEAQ (reference sequence). J was trimmed by 5 bases and V by 4 bases; bases with no gene match: 12. The CDR3 DNA reads as TGTGCCAGCAGCTACCCTAGGGACAGGAGGGGGACTGAAGCTTTCTTT. Protein sequence: CASSYPRDRRGTEAFF.

This chain joins TRBV5-6 and TRBJ2-7; no reliable D call. Trimming stripped 0 bases from V and 4 bases from J, with 5 bases between. This CDR3 region has 12 residues. Germline CDR1 reads SGHDT; CDR2 reads YYEEEE. The DNA of the CDR3 is TGTGCCAGCAGCTTGGCTCAGTACGAGCAGTACTTC. Translation gives CASSLAQYEQYF.

The chain combines TRBV11-2 with TRBJ2-5, with 9 bases that match TRBD1. The tail of the sequence fits TRBJ2-7 better, so the J call may be wrong. The length of the CDR3 is 16 residues. Germline CDR1 SGHAT, CDR2 FQNNGV. CDR3 sequence: CASSLVLGQGFGEQYF. As DNA, the CDR3 is TGTGCCAGCAGCTTAGTTCTTGGACAGGGGTTTGGCGAGCAGTACTTC.

In nucleotides, the CDR3 is TGTGCCAGCAGTCGACCGACCGGGACACACTATGGCTACACCTTC. This encodes CASSRPTGTHYGYTF. The chain combines TRBV2 with TRBJ1-2; D is perhaps TRBD1 (6 bases). The V gene's germline CDR1 is SNHLY and CDR2 FYNNEI. The CDR3 runs 15 residues. V was clipped by 5 bases and J by 3 bases, with 16 bases between them.

The genes are TRBV5-1 and TRBJ2-1; 9 nucleotides align to TRBD2. With 0 bases clipped from V and 2 bases from J, the junction kept 0 bases outside the gene matches. Germline loops: CDR1 SGHRS, CDR2 YFSETQ. The CDR3 sequence is 15 residues long. For the CDR3, the DNA is TGCGCCAGCAGCTTGGCTAGCGGGGCCTACAATGAGCAGTTCTTC. Translated, it gives CASSLASGAYNEQFF.

This sequence joins TRBV2 and TRBJ1-1, with D maybe TRBD1 (6 bases). Germline V lookup: CDR1 SNHLY, CDR2 FYNNEI. V lost 7 bases to trimming and J lost 2 bases, with 17 bases between them. CDR3 length: 15 amino acids. The CDR3 sequence: CASKRAGAGNTEAFF. The DNA of the CDR3 is TGTGCCAGCAAGAGGGCAGGGGCGGGTAACACTGAAGCTTTCTTT. Variable domain in full (rest from reference TRBV2 and TRBJ1-1): EPEVTQTPSHQVTQMGQEVILRCVPISNHLYFYWYRQILGQKVEFLVSFYNNEISEKSEIFDDQFSVERPDGSNFTLKIRSTKLEDSAMYFCASKRAGAGNTEAFFGQGTRLTVV.

The gene calls are TRBV5-1 and TRBJ1-3; perhaps TRBD1 as D (6 bases). There are 15 residues in the CDR3. Deletions cut 9 bases from V and 0 bases from J, with 16 bases between. The germline CDR1 and CDR2 sequences are SGHRS and YFSETQ. CDR3: CATKYSGDSGNTIYF. The CDR3 DNA sequence: TGCGCCACTAAGTACTCAGGGGACTCTGGAAACACCATATATTTT.

As for this clone: Sequence at one end of the junction differs from germline and may be a read error. The chain couples TRBV28 to TRBJ2-5; 8 bases map to TRBD2. The CDR3 contains 15 residues. Germline V gene lookup returns CDR1 MDHEN and CDR2 SYDVKM. The CDR3 sequence: CASNLAGNRGETQYF. The CDR3 DNA sequence: TGTGCCAGCAATTTAGCGGGGAACCGGGGAGAGACCCAGTACTTC.

J is TRBJ2-3 and V is TRBV28; D uncertain. V lost 6 bases and J lost 3, with 7 bases in between. The CDR3 is made up of 12 amino acids. Germline CDR1 is MDHEN and CDR2 is SYDVKM. This CDR3 reads CASSKFTDTQYF. As DNA, the CDR3 is TGTGCCAGCAGCAAATTTACAGATACGCAGTATTTT. Using reference TRBV28 and TRBJ2-3 for the parts outside the CDR3, the full variable domain is DVKVTQSSRYLVKRTGEKVFLECVQDMDHENMFWYRQDPGLGLRLIYFSYDVKMKEKGDIPEGYSVSREKKERFSLILESASTNQTSMYLCASSKFTDTQYFGPGTRLTVL.

The chain combines TRBV30 with TRBJ2-7; unclear D gene. Germline-derived CDR1 and CDR2 are GTSNPN and SVGIG (reference sequence). Trimming cost V 2 bases and J 6 bases, with 14 bases left between them. This CDR3 region has 13 residues. This chain's CDR3 is CAWSRQTSAEQYF. The CDR3, as DNA: TGTGCCTGGAGTCGACAAACGTCCGCCGAGCAGTACTTC. Filled out from reference TRBV30 and TRBJ2-7, the complete variable domain reads SQTIHQWPATLVQPVGSPLSLECTVEGTSNPNLYWYRQAAGRGLQLLFYSVGIGQISSEVPQNLSASRPQDRQFILSSKKLLLSDSGFYLCAWSRQTSAEQYFGPGTRLTVT.